This T cell receptor (beta chain) was obtained from a study of blood T cell repertoires in COVID-19. This clone has just one count. TCRdb's copy holds only in-frame clones and misses some; the assay was immunoSEQ multiplex PCR. The data contain approximately 270,000 clones, roughly 88% of them seen just once; the ten biggest clones take up more than 3.5%. Germline V gene sequence: CDR1 SNHLY, CDR2 FYNNEI. Trimming took 6 bases from V and 2 from J; bases not matched to a gene: 11. This CDR3 has 16 amino acids. This clonotype was obtained from a woman aged 25-40 years who had recovered from COVID-19. Sequenced input: PBMCs or T cells enriched from blood (not recorded which). V is TRBV2 and J is TRBJ2-5; 8 bases line up with TRBD1. CDR3 sequence: CASRLRTGTAQETQYF. For the CDR3, the DNA is TGTGCCAGCAGGCTACGGACAGGGACGGCTCAAGAGACCCAGTACTTC.